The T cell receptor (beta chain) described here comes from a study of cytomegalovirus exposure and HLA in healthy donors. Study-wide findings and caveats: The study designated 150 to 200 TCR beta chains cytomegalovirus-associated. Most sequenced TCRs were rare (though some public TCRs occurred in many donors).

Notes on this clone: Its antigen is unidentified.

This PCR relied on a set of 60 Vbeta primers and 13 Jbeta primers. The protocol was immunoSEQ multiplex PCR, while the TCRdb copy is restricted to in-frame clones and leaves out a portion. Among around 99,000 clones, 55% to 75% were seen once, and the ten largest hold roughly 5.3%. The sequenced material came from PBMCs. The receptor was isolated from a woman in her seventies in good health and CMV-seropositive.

The CDR3 is CASSSRLAGLDTQYF. CDR3 DNA sequence: TGTGCCAGCAGCTCTAGACTAGCGGGGTTAGATACGCAGTATTTT. The V and J genes are TRBV11-2 and TRBJ2-3, with TRBD2 identical over 11 bases. CDR3 length: 15 residues. Unmatched junction bases numbered 5, after V lost 4 bases and J lost 5 bases. Per the germline V gene, CDR1 is SGHAT and CDR2 is FQNNGV.